This TCR beta chain comes out of a study of blood T cell repertoires in COVID-19 (TCRdb year 2020). Study-level background: Samples from collaborators originated in the United States, Italy and Spain and spanned both the acute and convalescent phases of COVID-19. The sample metadata nearly always contained a de-identified subject ID, COVID-19 status, age in years and sex. The samples were drawn from the first 160 participants of the ongoing ImmuneRACE study and from 1,254 subjects provided by 6 global collaborators. Subjects who had been exposed to COVID-19, were actively infected with it, or had recovered from it provided the deeply sampled blood TCRbeta repertoires that made up the dataset. The prospective study material was composed of cDNA or gDNA derived from T cells, B-cell-depleted T cells, or PBMCs. Where available, HLA class I and class II types were taken from metadata supplied by the sample provider and were not determined by assay-based typing. The repertoires were released in a freely available public database meant as a resource for research on the immune response to SARS-CoV-2. What the authors observed across the whole study: The amount of clinical and demographic metadata varied by source and participant and was provided uncurated.

Collaborating institutions collected whole blood in K2EDTA tubes following their own protocols. For TCRbeta analysis, collaborator samples were shipped as frozen whole blood, as isolated PBMCs, or as DNA extracted from either sample type. The CDR1 and CDR2 encoded by the germline V gene (reference sequence) are LNHDA and SQIVND. V is pruned by 7 bases and J by 3 bases, leaving 4 bases of the junction without a gene match. Including cysteine and phenylalanine, the CDR3 has 14 amino acids. The DNA shown is the 42-base CDR3, in frame from base 1. As regards this clone: This clone's antigen is unknown. Per-nucleotide qualities are absent, and no much larger clonotype sits a single base away.

The immunoSEQ Assay, a bias-controlled multiplex PCR, was used to amplify TCRbeta CDR3 regions from genomic DNA. Processing in the source paper ran as follows. The number of nucleated cells in each sample was estimated by amplification of reference gene primers within the assay. To quantify the absolute abundance of each unique TCRbeta CDR3 rearrangement, sequence reads were collapsed and filtered. For each sample, productive Simpson clonality was calculated as the square root of Simpson's diversity index across productive rearrangements. TCRdb limited this immuneACCESS table to in-frame rearrangements with V and J called. A share of clones is missing; checked studies link under half to unresolved V genes, and the rest is unexplained. The V and J calls and clone size come from that table; D and trimming were worked out from the DNA. Here the sample has some 200,000 clones; around four fifths occur a single time. The ten most abundant clones make up around 18% of the sample.

This sequence uses TRBV19 and TRBJ2-2, and 8 bases in between align with TRBD1. Material: peripheral blood. The sequence was collected from a woman of 80 years or more with active or convalescent COVID-19. The nucleotide sequence is given as TGTGCCAGTATGGGACAGGAGTACACCGGGGAGCTGTTTTTT. This is translated as CASMGQEYTGELFF.